These 24 T cell receptor beta chains came from one sample sequenced in a study of CD8+ T cells in alopecia areata. Treatment meaning: oral pan-JAK inhibitor, 5-10 mg twice daily. Extraction of RNA preceded its reverse transcription into cDNA, which served as the sequencing template. Clones were read by immunoSEQ multiplex PCR, and TCRdb kept only the in-frame ones, dropping some. The table records about 210,000 clones, over 60% of them present only once. This specimen was CD4+ T cells sorted from blood, taken at week 4, from a patient treated with tofacitinib. The receptors were sampled from a human donor with alopecia areata.

The rearrangement joins TRBV29-1 to TRBJ2-7; 9 bases are a match to TRBD1. Germline CDR1 SQVTM, CDR2 ANQGSEA. J was trimmed by 1 base and V by 6 bases; bases with no gene match: 7. CDR3 size: 14 residues. CDR3 bases: TGCAGCGTCAGGACCGGGACAGGGTCCTACGAGCAGTACTTC. Its protein is CSVRTGTGSYEQYF.

The rearrangement joins TRBV19 to TRBJ2-6; no firm D call. In germline, CDR1 is LNHDA, CDR2 SQIVND (reference sequence). Trimming stripped 6 bases from V and 0 bases from J, with 3 bases between. This CDR3 contains 13 residues. DNA of the CDR3: TGTGCCAGTAGAGGCTCTGGGGCCAACGTCCTGACTTTC. Encoded protein: CASRGSGANVLTF.

CDR3 sequence reads: CASSENRGTEAFF. The CDR3 DNA reads as TGTGCCAGCAGTGAGAATAGGGGAACTGAAGCTTTCTTT. The V gene is TRBV6-1, the J gene TRBJ1-1, with D maybe TRBD1 (5 bases). The germline CDR1 and CDR2 sequences are MNHNS and SASEGT. The germline V and J ends were trimmed by 3 bases and 5 bases, with 10 bases remaining between them. The CDR3 sequence is 13 residues long.

This clone has just a few counts. The chain recombines TRBV29-1 with TRBJ1-5; D unresolved. Between the trimmed V and J ends, which lost 5 bases and 1 base, there was a span of 9 bases. The CDR3 covers 13 residues. Looked up from germline, CDR1 is SQVTM and CDR2 is ANQGSEA. The CDR3 region has the DNA TGCAGCGTTACAACGGGGAGCAATCAGCCCCAGCATTTT. This encodes CSVTTGSNQPQHF. The whole variable domain, filled in from reference TRBV29-1 and TRBJ1-5, reads SAVISQKPSRDICQRGTSLTIQCQVDSQVTMMFWYRQQPGQSLTLIATANQGSEATYESGFVIDKFPISRPNLTFSTLTVSNMSPEDSSIYLCSVTTGSNQPQHFGDGTRLSIL.

The genes are TRBV10-3 and TRBJ2-3; 12 bases line up with TRBD2. Germline trimming cut 5 bases from V and 5 bases from J; bases unmatched to any gene: 2. From germline, CDR1 is ENHRY and CDR2 SYGVKD. The CDR3 is 14 amino acids. In nucleotides, the CDR3 is TGTGCCATCAGTAAGACTAGCGGGGGAGATACGCAGTATTTT. It codes for CAISKTSGGDTQYF.

The chain combines TRBV28 with TRBJ1-2; D is undetermined. This CDR3 comprises 14 residues. With 2 bases removed from V and 8 bases from J, the gap between germline ends came to 15 bases. CDR1 is MDHEN and CDR2 is SYDVKM in the germline V gene. DNA for the CDR3: TGTGCCAGCAGTTTAAACATGAAGGTGGGGGGCTACACCTTC. It codes for CASSLNMKVGGYTF.

V gene TRBV19 combines with J gene TRBJ1-4, with TRBD1 identical over 7 bases. Germline V gene data show CDR1 as LNHDA and CDR2 as SQIVND (reference sequence). V shed 9 bases, J shed 1 base, and the junction held 8 bases outside the gene matches. This CDR3 comprises 15 residues. CDR3 sequence: CASMLRDRTNEKLFF. The CDR3 DNA follows: TGTGCCAGCATGCTCCGGGACAGAACTAATGAAAAACTGTTTTTT.

This clone was seen only once. The V and J genes are TRBV30 and TRBJ1-1; D possibly corresponds to TRBD1 (5 bases). Germline V gives CDR1 GTSNPN, CDR2 SVGIG (reference sequence). The CDR3 has 14 residues. V was cut by 3 bases and J by 5 bases, with 16 bases left in between. Here the CDR3 reads CAWRGVHEWTEAFF. Written as DNA, the CDR3 is TGTGCCTGGAGGGGGGTACATGAATGGACTGAAGCTTTCTTT. Supplemented by reference TRBV30 and TRBJ1-1, the full variable domain reads SQTIHQWPATLVQPVGSPLSLECTVEGTSNPNLYWYRQAAGRGLQLLFYSVGIGQISSEVPQNLSASRPQDRQFILSSKKLLLSDSGFYLCAWRGVHEWTEAFFGQGTRLTVV.

This clone was counted many times. The chain has TRBV4-2 and TRBJ2-3, with 9 bases lining up with TRBD1. Germline CDR1 reads LGHNA; CDR2 reads YNFKEQ. The CDR3 covers 18 residues. J gave up 4 bases and V 0 bases, and 11 bases lay outside the gene matches. CDR3 in DNA: TGTGCCAGCAGCCAAGATGGGAGGCGGACAGGGGCAGCAGATACGCAGTATTTT. It encodes CASSQDGRRTGAADTQYF.

The chain links TRBV15 to TRBJ2-7; 10 bases match TRBD2. From germline, CDR1 is LNHNV and CDR2 YYDKDF (reference sequence). V was clipped by 3 bases and J by 0 bases; unmatched bases: 5. The length of the CDR3 is 16 residues. The DNA for the CDR3 is TGTGCCACCAGCAGGACTAGCGGGCCCAGCTCCTACGAGCAGTACTTC. This codes for CATSRTSGPSSYEQYF.

The V and J genes are TRBV19 and TRBJ2-6; tentative D call: TRBD1 (6 bases). V dropped 11 bases and J dropped 2 bases, with 16 bases sitting between them. There are 15 residues in the CDR3. Germline values: CDR1 LNHDA, CDR2 SQIVND (reference sequence). The CDR3 coding sequence is TGTGCCGGAGGACAGAGCACTGCTGGGGCCAACGTCCTGACTTTC. This translates into CAGGQSTAGANVLTF.

This sequence joins TRBV7-2 and TRBJ1-2; 8 positions agree with TRBD1. Looked up from germline, CDR1 is SGHTA and CDR2 is FQGNSA. The J segment lost 7 bases and the V segment lost 5 bases, leaving 3 bases of the junction unmatched. This CDR3 comprises 12 residues. The DNA of the CDR3 is TGTGCCAGCAGCCCCGGACAGGGTGGCTACACCTTC. Residues: CASSPGQGGYTF.

This chain links TRBV5-1 with TRBJ1-1; 8 positions agree with TRBD1. V was pared by 0 bases and J by 11 bases, with 3 bases of the junction left unmatched. This CDR3 has 12 residues. The germline V gene has CDR1 SGHRS and CDR2 YFSETQ. The CDR3 region is CASSLGTGRAFF. The DNA for the CDR3 is TGCGCCAGCAGCTTGGGGACAGGGAGGGCTTTCTTT.

The chain uses TRBV28 and TRBJ1-2, with 9 positions matching TRBD1. Germline assignment: CDR1 MDHEN and CDR2 SYDVKM. The CDR3 totals 13 residues. The DNA for the CDR3 is TGTGCTGTTTGGGGACAGGGTGACTATGGCTACACCTTC. It is translated as CAVWGQGDYGYTF.

This sequence joins TRBV27 and TRBJ1-2; D gene ambiguous. V was pared by 5 bases and J by 5 bases, with 21 bases between. The V gene's germline CDR1 is MNHEY and CDR2 SMNVEV (reference sequence). The CDR3 has 16 amino acids. Here the CDR3 DNA reads TGTGCCAGCAGTCTTACCCGGGCCCCGGGCGGTTATGGCTACACCTTC. It specifies CASSLTRAPGGYGYTF.

This sequence joins TRBV30 and TRBJ1-5, with a weak D call TRBD1 (6 bases). Per the germline V gene, CDR1 is GTSNPN and CDR2 is SVGIG (reference sequence). The CDR3 has 13 residues. Trimming stripped 1 base from V and 7 bases from J, with 11 bases between. This chain's CDR3 is CAWSGGGGQPQHF. In DNA, the CDR3 is TGTGCCTGGAGTGGAGGGGGGGGGCAGCCCCAGCATTTT.

A few counts support this clone. The CDR3 spells CASSQQVSNEKLFF. CDR3 nucleotides: TGTGCCAGCAGTCAACAGGTGTCGAATGAAAAACTGTTTTTT. The rearrangement links TRBV6-1 to TRBJ1-4; possibly TRBD1 for D (5 bases). CDR3 length: 14 residues. V shed 5 bases and J shed 5 bases, with 12 bases lying between them. Germline V gene sequence: CDR1 MNHNS, CDR2 SASEGT.

The chain joins TRBV7-2 to TRBJ2-7; D remains unclear. CDR3 length equals 11 residues. Germline CDR1 and CDR2: SGHTA and FQGNSA. V was clipped by 2 bases and J by 5 bases, with 4 bases between them. CDR3 sequence (DNA): TGTGCCAGCAGCTTACTCCACGAGCAGTACTTC. It codes for CASSLLHEQYF.

Only a few counts were recorded for this clone. Because the CDR3 is missing its conserved closing phenylalanine or tryptophan, this is likely a read error. It is unclear where the CDR3 begins or ends on the DNA, so no DNA is shown, and the CDR3 is as TCRdb lists it. This chain uses TRBV29-1 with TRBJ1-1. Germline V gives CDR1 SQVTM, CDR2 ANQGSEA. The CDR3 totals 10 residues, both ends included. The CDR3 loop reads CSVEGARGAV.

The chain combines TRBV27 with TRBJ2-7, with TRBD2 matching over 11 bases. Germline CDR1 MNHEY, CDR2 SMNVEV (reference sequence). V trimming: 0 bases; J trimming: 2 bases; junction bases outside the gene matches: 6. The CDR3 is 17 residues long. The DNA for the CDR3 is TGTGCCAGCAGTTTATCTATGACTAGCGGGGCCACCTACGAGCAGTACTTC. Translation gives CASSLSMTSGATYEQYF.

CDR3 amino acids: CSGGGQGGNTEAFF. CDR3 bases: TGCAGCGGGGGAGGACAGGGAGGAAACACTGAAGCTTTCTTT. This chain joins TRBV29-1 and TRBJ1-1; 8 nucleotides line up with TRBD1. Germline loops: CDR1 SQVTM, CDR2 ANQGSEA. Losses at the gene ends were 7 bases for V and 2 bases for J; bases not matched to a gene: 9. CDR3 length: 14 residues.

This chain uses TRBV6-1 with TRBJ1-5, with D possibly being TRBD1 (5 bases). Trimming took 3 bases from V and 1 from J, leaving 13 bases between them. Germline CDR1 reads MNHNS; CDR2 reads SASEGT. CDR3 length: 16 residues. CDR3 in amino acids: CASSDLRTKSNQPQHF. The DNA of the CDR3 is TGTGCCAGCAGTGATCTTCGGACAAAGAGCAATCAGCCCCAGCATTTT.

The genes are TRBV30 and TRBJ1-3; D gene uncertain. V was trimmed by 1 base and J by 0 bases, leaving 4 bases between them. The CDR3 spans 13 residues. CDR1 and CDR2 (germline): GTSNPN, SVGIG (reference sequence). The CDR3 spells CAWSASSGNTIYF. The CDR3 DNA follows: TGTGCCTGGAGTGCCTCCTCTGGAAACACCATATATTTT.

DNA for the CDR3: TGTGCCTGGAGTCTGCAGGGGGAGGGTGAAGCTTTCTTT. Encoded protein: CAWSLQGEGEAFF. The rearrangement uses TRBV30 and TRBJ1-1; 7 bases align to TRBD1. This CDR3 comprises 13 residues. The V segment lost 2 bases and the J segment 7 bases; nucleotides outside the gene matches: 7. Germline lookup yields CDR1 GTSNPN and CDR2 SVGIG (reference sequence).